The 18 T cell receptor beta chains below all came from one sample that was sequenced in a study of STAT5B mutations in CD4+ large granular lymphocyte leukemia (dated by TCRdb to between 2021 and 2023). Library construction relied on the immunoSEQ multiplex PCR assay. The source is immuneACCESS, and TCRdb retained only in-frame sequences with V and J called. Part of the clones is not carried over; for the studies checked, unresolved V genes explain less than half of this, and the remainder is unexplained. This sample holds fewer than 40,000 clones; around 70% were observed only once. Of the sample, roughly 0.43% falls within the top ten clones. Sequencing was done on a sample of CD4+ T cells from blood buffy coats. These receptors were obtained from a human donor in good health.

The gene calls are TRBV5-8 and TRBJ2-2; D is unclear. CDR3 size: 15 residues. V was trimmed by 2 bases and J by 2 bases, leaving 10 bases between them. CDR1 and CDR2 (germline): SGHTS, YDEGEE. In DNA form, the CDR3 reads TGTGCCAGCAGCTTTAGGGCAGGTAACACCGGGGAGCTGTTTTTT. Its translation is CASSFRAGNTGELFF.

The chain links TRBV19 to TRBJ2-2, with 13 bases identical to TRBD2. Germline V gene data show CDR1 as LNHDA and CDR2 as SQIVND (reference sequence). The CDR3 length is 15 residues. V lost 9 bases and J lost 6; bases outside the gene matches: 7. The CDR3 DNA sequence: TGTGCCAGCCAGACTAGCGGGGGGTCCCCCGGGGAGCTGTTTTTT. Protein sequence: CASQTSGGSPGELFF.

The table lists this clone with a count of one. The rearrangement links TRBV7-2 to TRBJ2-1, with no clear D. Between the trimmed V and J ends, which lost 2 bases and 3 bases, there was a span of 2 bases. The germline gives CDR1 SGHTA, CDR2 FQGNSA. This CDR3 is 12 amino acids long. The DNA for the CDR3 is TGTGCCAGCAGCTTAATCTACAATGAGCAGTTCTTC. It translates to CASSLIYNEQFF. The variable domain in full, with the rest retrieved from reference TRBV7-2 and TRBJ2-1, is GAGVSQSPSNKVTEKGKDVELRCDPISGHTALYWYRQSLGQGLEFLIYFQGNSAPDKSGLPSDRFSAERTGGSVSTLTIQRTQQEDSAVYLCASSLIYNEQFFGPGTRLTVL.

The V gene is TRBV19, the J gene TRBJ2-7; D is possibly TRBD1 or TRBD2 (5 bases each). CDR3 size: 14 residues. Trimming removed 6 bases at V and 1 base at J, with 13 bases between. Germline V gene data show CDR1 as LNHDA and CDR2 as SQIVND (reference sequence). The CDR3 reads CASSIGTVSYEQYF. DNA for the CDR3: TGTGCCAGTAGCATCGGGACCGTATCCTACGAGCAGTACTTC.

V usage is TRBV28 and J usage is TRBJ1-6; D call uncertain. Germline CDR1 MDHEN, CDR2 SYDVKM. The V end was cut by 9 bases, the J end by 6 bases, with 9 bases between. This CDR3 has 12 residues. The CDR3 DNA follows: TGTGCCAGTGAATCTCCTAATTCACCCCTCCACTTT. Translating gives CASESPNSPLHF. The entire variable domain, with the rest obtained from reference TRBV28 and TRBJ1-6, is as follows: DVKVTQSSRYLVKRTGEKVFLECVQDMDHENMFWYRQDPGLGLRLIYFSYDVKMKEKGDIPEGYSVSREKKERFSLILESASTNQTSMYLCASESPNSPLHFGNGTRLTVT.

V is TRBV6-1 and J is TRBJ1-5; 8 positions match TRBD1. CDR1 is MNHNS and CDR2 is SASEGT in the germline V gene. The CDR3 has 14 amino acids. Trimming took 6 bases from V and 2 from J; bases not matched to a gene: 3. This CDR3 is CASRPDRGNQPQHF. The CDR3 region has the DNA TGTGCCAGCAGACCGGACAGGGGCAATCAGCCCCAGCATTTT.

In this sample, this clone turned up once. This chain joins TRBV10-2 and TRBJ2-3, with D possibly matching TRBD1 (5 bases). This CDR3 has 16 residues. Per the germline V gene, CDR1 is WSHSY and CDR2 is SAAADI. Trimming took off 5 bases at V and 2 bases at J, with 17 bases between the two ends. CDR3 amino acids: CASSNYPGLPTDTQYF. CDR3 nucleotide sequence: TGCGCCAGCAGTAATTACCCAGGGCTCCCCACAGATACGCAGTATTTT.

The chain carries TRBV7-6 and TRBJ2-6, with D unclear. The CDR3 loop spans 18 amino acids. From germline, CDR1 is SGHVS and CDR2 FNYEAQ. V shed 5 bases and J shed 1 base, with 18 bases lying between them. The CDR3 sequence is CASSPELGVLSGANVLTF. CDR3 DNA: TGTGCCAGCAGCCCAGAACTGGGTGTCTTATCTGGGGCCAACGTCCTGACTTTC. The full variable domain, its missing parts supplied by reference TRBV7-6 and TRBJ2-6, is GAGVSQSPRYKVTKRGQDVALRCDPISGHVSLYWYRQALGQGPEFLTYFNYEAQQDKSGLPNDRFSAERPEGSISTLTIQRTEQRDSAMYRCASSPELGVLSGANVLTFGAGSRLTVL.

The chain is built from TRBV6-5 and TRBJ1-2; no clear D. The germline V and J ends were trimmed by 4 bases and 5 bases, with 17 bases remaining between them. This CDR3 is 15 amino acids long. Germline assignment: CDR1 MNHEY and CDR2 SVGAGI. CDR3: CASSSLPSGEYGYTF. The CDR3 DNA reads TGTGCCAGCAGTTCCCTGCCTAGTGGAGAATATGGCTACACCTTC.

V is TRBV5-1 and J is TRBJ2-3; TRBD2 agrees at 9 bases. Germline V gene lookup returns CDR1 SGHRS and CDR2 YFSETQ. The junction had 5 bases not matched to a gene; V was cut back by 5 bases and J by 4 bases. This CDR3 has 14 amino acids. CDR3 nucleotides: TGCGCCAGCAGAGCTAGCGGGGTTTCAGATACGCAGTATTTT. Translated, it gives CASRASGVSDTQYF.

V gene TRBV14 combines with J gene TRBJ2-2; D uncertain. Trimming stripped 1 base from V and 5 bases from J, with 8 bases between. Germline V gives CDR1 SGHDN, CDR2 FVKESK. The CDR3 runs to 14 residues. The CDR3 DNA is TGTGCCAGCAGCCAAGTGGCAGTTACCGGGGAGCTGTTTTTT. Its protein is CASSQVAVTGELFF.

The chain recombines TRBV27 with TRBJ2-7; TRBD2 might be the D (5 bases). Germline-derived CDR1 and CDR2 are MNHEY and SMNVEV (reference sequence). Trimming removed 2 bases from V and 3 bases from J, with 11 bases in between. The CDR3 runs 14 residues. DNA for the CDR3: TGTGCCAGCAGTTTACTAGCTACGTTCTACGAGCAGTACTTC. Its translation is CASSLLATFYEQYF.

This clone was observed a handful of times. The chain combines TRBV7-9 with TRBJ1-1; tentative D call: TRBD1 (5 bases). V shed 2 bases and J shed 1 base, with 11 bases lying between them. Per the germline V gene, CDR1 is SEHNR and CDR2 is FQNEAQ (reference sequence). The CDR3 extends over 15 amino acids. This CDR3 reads CASSLLSGPNTEAFF. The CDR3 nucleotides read TGTGCCAGCAGCTTACTCTCAGGGCCGAACACTGAAGCTTTCTTT.

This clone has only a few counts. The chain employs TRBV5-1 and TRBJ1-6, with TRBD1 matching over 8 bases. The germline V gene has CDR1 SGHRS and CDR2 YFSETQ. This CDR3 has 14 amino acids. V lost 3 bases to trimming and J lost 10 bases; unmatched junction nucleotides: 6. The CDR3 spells CASSSDRVESPLHF. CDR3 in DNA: TGCGCCAGCAGCTCGGACAGGGTAGAATCACCCCTCCACTTT.

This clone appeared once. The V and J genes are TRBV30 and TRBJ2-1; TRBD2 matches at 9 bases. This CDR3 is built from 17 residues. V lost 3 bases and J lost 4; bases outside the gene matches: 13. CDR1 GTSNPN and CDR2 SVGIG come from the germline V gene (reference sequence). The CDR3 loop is CAWRGRGGAVGYNEQFF. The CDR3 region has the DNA TGTGCCTGGAGAGGACGCGGGGGGGCCGTGGGTTACAATGAGCAGTTCTTC.

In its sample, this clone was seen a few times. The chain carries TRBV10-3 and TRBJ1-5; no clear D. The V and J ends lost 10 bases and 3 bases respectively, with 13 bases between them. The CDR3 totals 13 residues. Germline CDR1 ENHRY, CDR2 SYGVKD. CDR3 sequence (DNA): TGTGCCACCGGGGAGCGGGTCAATCAGCCCCAGCATTTT. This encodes CATGERVNQPQHF.

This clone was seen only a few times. CDR3 in amino acids: CASSSISPETQYF. The CDR3 DNA reads as TGTGCCAGCAGCTCTATATCGCCGGAGACCCAGTACTTC. The rearrangement joins TRBV6-5 to TRBJ2-5, with D hard to call. The CDR3 has 13 residues. Germline V gene sequence: CDR1 MNHEY, CDR2 SVGAGI. V shed 6 bases and J shed 5 bases, with 13 bases lying between them.

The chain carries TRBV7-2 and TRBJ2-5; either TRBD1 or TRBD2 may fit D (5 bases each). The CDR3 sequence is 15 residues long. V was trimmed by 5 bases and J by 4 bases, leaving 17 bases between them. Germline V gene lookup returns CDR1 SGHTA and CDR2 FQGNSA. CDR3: CASSPFGSGGETQYF. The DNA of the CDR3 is TGTGCCAGCAGCCCCTTCGGAAGTGGGGGAGAGACCCAGTACTTC.